This T cell receptor (beta chain) stems from a study of T-cell memory formation after mild COVID-19. Germline V gives CDR1 SGHDT, CDR2 YYEEEE. With 0 bases removed from V and 1 base from J, the gap between germline ends came to 4 bases. The CDR3 loop spans 13 amino acids. TCRdb passed the 5' RACE reads through MiXCR, listing each CDR3 protein once. The table shows about 300,000 distinct CDR3 sequences, with just under 20% occurring only once. Study-level results: Clones which contracted sat mainly in CM and EM if CD4+, and in EMRA if CD8+. There was a balanced CD4/CD8 profile in clones contracting day 15 to 85, and later expanders leaned CD4+.

This clonotype was observed a few times. Its cognate antigen is unknown. The gene calls are TRBV5-6 and TRBJ1-2; D call uncertain. Sequenced input: PBMCs or a T cell subset sorted from them (not recorded which). The source of this sequence is a young man who had mild COVID-19 (a few samples of this study predate the infection). Cell type and time point are not known. DNA for the CDR3: TGTGCCAGCAGCTTGGAACTTAACTATGGCTACACCTTC. Translating gives CASSLELNYGYTF.